These 9 T cell receptor beta chains were sequenced from one sample in a study of CD8+ T cells in alopecia areata. Extracted RNA was reverse transcribed, and the resulting cDNA served as sequencing template. The assay was immunoSEQ multiplex PCR, and TCRdb's table has in-frame clones only and misses some. Singletons are absent from the sample, which has around 290,000 clones. The study sorted pooled cutaneous lymph node cells by CD4, CD8alpha, NKG2D, NKG2ACE and other markers. The sequenced material came from CD4+ T cells sorted from a lymph node. The receptors were sampled from a C3H/HeJ mouse with alopecia areata. The strain is characterized by the MHC haplotype H2-k.

Details on this clone: Gene and germline names: mouse. The read gets to within 4 residues of the CDR3 end, and the germline J gene fills in the rest. This chain uses TRBV1 with TRBJ1-2; possible D gene TRBD1, 5 bases. Germline CDR1 reads NSQYPW; CDR2 reads LRSPGD (reference sequence). The V end was cut by 1 base, the J end by 0 bases, with 9 bases between. This CDR3 is built from 15 residues. CDR3 residues: CTCSAVGQANSDYTF. The covered CDR3 bases are TGCACCTGCAGTGCAGTAGGACAAGCAAACTCC.

As concerns this clone: Gene names are mouse gene names. The CDR3 end is not reached by the read, which stops 4 residues before it; the germline J gene fills it in. Distinct nucleotide sequences in the sample also encode this CDR3. V gene TRBV5 combines with J gene TRBJ2-2; TRBD2 might be the D (5 bases). CDR1 LGHNA and CDR2 YNLKQL come from the germline V gene (reference sequence). The CDR3 has 14 residues. The V and J ends lost 0 bases and 4 bases respectively, with 6 bases between them. The CDR3 loop is CASSQDLGTGQLYF. CDR3 bases read: TGTGCCAGCAGCCAAGATCTGGGCACCGGG.

Note on this clone: Gene names denote mouse genes. The read ends 4 residues early relative to the CDR3; the germline J gene fills the gap. The gene calls are TRBV1 and TRBJ2-1; D might be TRBD2 (6 bases). From germline, CDR1 is NSQYPW and CDR2 LRSPGD (reference sequence). The CDR3 spans 14 residues. CDR3 DNA (partial): TGCACCTGCAGTGCAGATTCCGGGGGGACT. This translates into CTCSADSGGT. The full CDR3 is CTCSADSGGTEQFF.

Worth noting for this clone: Genes here carry mouse names. The read ends 3 residues early relative to the CDR3; the germline J gene fills the gap. The chain joins TRBV1 to TRBJ1-6; 7 nucleotides align to TRBD1. TRBJ1-6 is labeled an ORF, and its function is uncertain. With 4 bases clipped from V and 8 bases from J, the junction kept 2 bases outside the gene matches. Germline CDR1 reads NSQYPW; CDR2 reads LRSPGD (reference sequence). This CDR3 is built from 13 residues. CDR3 DNA (partial): TGCACCTGCAGTGACAGGGGTGATTCGCCC. This gives the protein CTCSDRGDSP. The CDR3, in full, reads CTCSDRGDSPLYF.

There are a few counts of this clone. The genes are named according to mouse. The DNA ends 4 residues before the CDR3 does, and the rest of the CDR3 is filled in from the germline J gene. The gene calls are TRBV13-1 and TRBJ2-4; D is uncertain. With 0 bases removed from V and 0 bases from J, the gap between germline ends came to 5 bases. The CDR3 has 14 residues. The germline gives CDR1 NSHNY, CDR2 SYGAGN. Partial CDR3 DNA: TGTGCCAGCAGTGATGAACAGAGTCAAAAC. Amino acid sequence: CASSDEQSQN. The whole CDR3 sequence is CASSDEQSQNTLYF.

This clone appeared a few times. Gene names and germline refer to mouse. The read stops 4 residues short of the end of the CDR3; the missing end is completed from the germline J gene. The chain employs TRBV13-1 and TRBJ2-2; weak D call: TRBD1 (5 bases). In germline, CDR1 is NSHNY, CDR2 SYGAGN. This CDR3 is 14 amino acids long. V was clipped by 2 bases and J by 4 bases, with 9 bases between them. CDR3 residues: CASSEARATGQLYF. The sequenced CDR3 bases are TGTGCCAGCAGTGAAGCCAGGGCCACCGGG.

This clone was seen many times. Gene names follow the mouse nomenclature. Read sequence stops 4 residues before the CDR3 end, and the germline J gene provides the missing end. This chain connects TRBV16 to TRBJ2-7; D is unresolved. There are 9 residues in the CDR3. The germline V gene has CDR1 SGHSA and CDR2 FRNQAP. The CDR3 is CASTYEQYF. The covered CDR3 bases are TGTGCAAGCACATAT.

Regarding this clone: Gene names are the mouse ones. The CDR3 extends 4 residues past the end of the read, so its final part is completed from the germline J gene. The V gene is TRBV13-3, the J gene TRBJ2-1, with 10 bases identical to TRBD1. CDR3 size: 14 residues. Germline V gene sequence: CDR1 NNHDY, CDR2 SYVADS. CDR3: CASSGGQGWAEQFF. The DNA read from the CDR3 is TGTGCCAGCAGTGGGGGACAGGGGTGGGCT.

This clone has more than one count but fewer than ten. Germline and genes: mouse. The read ends 4 residues early relative to the CDR3; the germline J gene fills the gap. The chain combines TRBV13-1 with TRBJ2-5; TRBD2 matches at 13 bases. Germline lookup yields CDR1 NSHNY and CDR2 SYGAGN. The trim removed 5 bases at V and 0 bases at J, leaving 9 bases unmatched. The CDR3 is 18 residues long. CDR3 bases read: TGTGCCAGCAGAGGGGGACTGGGGGGGGTTTTTAACCAAGAC. Protein: CASRGGLGGVFNQD. Given in full, the CDR3 is CASRGGLGGVFNQDTQYF.